In its sample, the clone carrying this TCR beta chain was seen a few times. No antigen is known for it. The record originates from a study of T cells in Graves' hyperthyroidism and ophthalmopathy. Notes on the study in general: Expanded thyroid clonotypes (above 0.001) were mostly also found in blood.

RNA transcripts served as the template for amplifying TCR beta CDR3 regions. The HTBI primer set drove a first-round RT-PCR of the TCR CDR3. TCRdb analysed the multiplex PCR reads with MiXCR anew, one entry per CDR3 protein. This sample has 500,000 to 600,000 distinct CDR3 sequences, with about 45% found just once. Trimming took 0 bases from V and 7 from J, leaving 15 bases between them. The CDR3 contains 15 residues. Looked up from germline, CDR1 is LGHNT and CDR2 is FRNRAP. Stable Graves' hyperthyroidism meant no ophthalmopathy progression within 18 months. Uncontrolled infection, other autoimmune disease, pregnancy or lactation led to exclusion.

Sequenced: peripheral blood or thyroid tissue (not recorded which). The chain combines TRBV12-5 with TRBJ1-2; tentative D call: TRBD1 (6 bases). This TCR derives from a woman aged 18-35 years with Graves' hyperthyroidism. CDR3 region: CASGLVRGAAGGYTF. CDR3 bases: TGTGCTAGTGGTTTGGTCCGGGGGGCCGCCGGTGGCTACACCTTC.